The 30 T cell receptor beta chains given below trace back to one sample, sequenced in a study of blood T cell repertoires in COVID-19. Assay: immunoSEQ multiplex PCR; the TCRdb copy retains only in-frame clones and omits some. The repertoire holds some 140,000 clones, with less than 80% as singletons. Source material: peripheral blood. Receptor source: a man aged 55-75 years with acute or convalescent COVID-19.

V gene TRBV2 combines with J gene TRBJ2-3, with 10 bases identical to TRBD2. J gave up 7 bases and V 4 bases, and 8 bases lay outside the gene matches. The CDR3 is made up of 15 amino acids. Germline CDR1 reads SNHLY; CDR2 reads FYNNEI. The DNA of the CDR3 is TGTGCCAGCAGTGGTCCTAGCGGGAGTGAAAATACGCAGTATTTT. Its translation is CASSGPSGSENTQYF.

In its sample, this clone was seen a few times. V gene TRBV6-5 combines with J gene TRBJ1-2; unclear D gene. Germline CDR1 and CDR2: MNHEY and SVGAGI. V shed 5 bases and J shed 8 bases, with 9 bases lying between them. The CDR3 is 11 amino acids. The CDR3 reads CASSQEGGYTF. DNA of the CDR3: TGTGCCAGCAGTCAGGAGGGCGGCTACACCTTC.

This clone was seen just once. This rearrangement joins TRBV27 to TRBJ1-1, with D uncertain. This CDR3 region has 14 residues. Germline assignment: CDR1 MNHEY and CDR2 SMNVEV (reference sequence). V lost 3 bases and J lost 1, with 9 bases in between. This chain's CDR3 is CASSFAGGNTEAFF. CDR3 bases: TGTGCCAGCAGTTTCGCAGGTGGGAACACTGAAGCTTTCTTT.

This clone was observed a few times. The CDR3 loop reads CASSLAGGGAMVKAFF. For the CDR3, the DNA is TGTGCCAGCAGCTTAGCGGGCGGGGGGGCTATGGTTAAAGCTTTCTTT. The V call is TRBV7-2, the J call TRBJ1-1; the D gene is possibly TRBD1 (6 bases). The CDR3 totals 16 residues. Between the trimmed V and J ends, which lost 0 bases and 9 bases, there was a span of 20 bases. From germline, CDR1 is SGHTA and CDR2 FQGNSA.

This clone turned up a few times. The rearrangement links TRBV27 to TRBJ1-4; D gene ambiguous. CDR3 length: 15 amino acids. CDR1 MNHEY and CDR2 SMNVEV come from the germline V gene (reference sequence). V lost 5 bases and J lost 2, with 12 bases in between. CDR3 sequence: CASSPWTGTNEKLFF. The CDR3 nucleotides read TGTGCCAGCAGTCCCTGGACGGGGACTAATGAAAAACTGTTTTTT.

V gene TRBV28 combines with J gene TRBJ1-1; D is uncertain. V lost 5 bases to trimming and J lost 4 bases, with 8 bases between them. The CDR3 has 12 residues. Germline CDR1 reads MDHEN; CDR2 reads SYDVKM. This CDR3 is CASSRRGTEAFF. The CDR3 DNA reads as TGTGCCAGCAGTCGGCGGGGCACTGAAGCTTTCTTT.

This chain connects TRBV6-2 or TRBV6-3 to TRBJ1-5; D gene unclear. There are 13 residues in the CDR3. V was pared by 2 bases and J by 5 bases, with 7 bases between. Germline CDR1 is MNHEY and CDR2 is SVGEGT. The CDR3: CASSYREDQPQHF. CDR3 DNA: TGTGCCAGCAGTTACAGGGAGGATCAGCCCCAGCATTTT.

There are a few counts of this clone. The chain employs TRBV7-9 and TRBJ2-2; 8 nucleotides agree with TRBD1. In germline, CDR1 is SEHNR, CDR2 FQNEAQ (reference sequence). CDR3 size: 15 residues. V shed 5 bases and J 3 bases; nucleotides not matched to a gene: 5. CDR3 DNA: TGTGCCAGCAGCCCGTCAGGGGGCTACACCGGGGAGCTGTTTTTT. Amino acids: CASSPSGGYTGELFF.

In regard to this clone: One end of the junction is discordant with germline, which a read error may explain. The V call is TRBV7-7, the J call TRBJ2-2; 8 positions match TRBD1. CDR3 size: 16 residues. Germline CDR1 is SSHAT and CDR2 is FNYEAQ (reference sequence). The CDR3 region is CASSPGTGENTGELFF. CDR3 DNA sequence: TGTGCTAGCAGCCCCGGGACAGGCGAGAACACCGGGGAGCTGTTTTTT. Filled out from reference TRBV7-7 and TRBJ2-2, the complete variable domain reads GAGVSQSPRYKVTKRGQDVTLRCDPISSHATLYWYQQALGQGPEFLTYFNYEAQPDKSGLPSDRFSAERPEGSISTLTIQRTEQRDSAMYRCASSPGTGENTGELFFGEGSRLTVL.

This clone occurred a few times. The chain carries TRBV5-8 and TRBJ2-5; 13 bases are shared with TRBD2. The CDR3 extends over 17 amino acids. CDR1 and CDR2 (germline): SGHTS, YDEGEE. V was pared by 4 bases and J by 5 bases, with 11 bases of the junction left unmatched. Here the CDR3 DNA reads TGTGCCAGCAGCCCCGGGACTAGCGGGGCCTGGGGCGAGACCCAGTACTTC. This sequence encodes CASSPGTSGAWGETQYF.

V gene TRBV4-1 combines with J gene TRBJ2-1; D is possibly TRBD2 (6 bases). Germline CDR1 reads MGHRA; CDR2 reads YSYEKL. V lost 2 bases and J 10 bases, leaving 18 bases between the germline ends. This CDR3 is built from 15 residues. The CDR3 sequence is CASSQPRQRAWEQFF. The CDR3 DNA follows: TGCGCCAGCAGCCAACCCAGACAGCGGGCCTGGGAGCAGTTCTTC.

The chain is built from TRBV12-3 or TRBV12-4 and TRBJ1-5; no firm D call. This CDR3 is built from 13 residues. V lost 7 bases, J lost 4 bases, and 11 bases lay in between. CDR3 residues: CASTGRENQPQHF. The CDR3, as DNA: TGTGCCAGCACCGGTAGAGAGAATCAGCCCCAGCATTTT.

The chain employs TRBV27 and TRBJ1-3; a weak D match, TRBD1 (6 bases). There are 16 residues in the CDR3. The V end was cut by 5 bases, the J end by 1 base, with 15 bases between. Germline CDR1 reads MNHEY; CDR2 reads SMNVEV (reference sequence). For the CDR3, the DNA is TGTGCCAGCAGTCCCAGGGGTTTTCGGTCTGGAAACACCATATATTTT. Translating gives CASSPRGFRSGNTIYF.

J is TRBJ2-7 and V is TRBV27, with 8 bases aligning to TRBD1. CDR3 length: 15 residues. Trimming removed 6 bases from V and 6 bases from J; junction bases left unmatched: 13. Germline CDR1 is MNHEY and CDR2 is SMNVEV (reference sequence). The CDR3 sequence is CASSLLGQGYGEQYF. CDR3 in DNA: TGTGCCAGCAGCCTTCTTGGACAGGGCTATGGCGAGCAGTACTTC.

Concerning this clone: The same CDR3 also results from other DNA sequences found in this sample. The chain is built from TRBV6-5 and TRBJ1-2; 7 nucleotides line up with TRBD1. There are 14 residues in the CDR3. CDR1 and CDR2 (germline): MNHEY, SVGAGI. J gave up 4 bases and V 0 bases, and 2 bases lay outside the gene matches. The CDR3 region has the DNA TGTGCCAGCAGTTACTCAGGGGGCGGCTATGGCTACACCTTC. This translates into CASSYSGGGYGYTF.

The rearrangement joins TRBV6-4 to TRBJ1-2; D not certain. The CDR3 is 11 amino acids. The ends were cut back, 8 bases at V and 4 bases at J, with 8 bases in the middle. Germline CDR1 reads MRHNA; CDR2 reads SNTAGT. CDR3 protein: CASPTGYGYTF. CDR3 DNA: TGTGCCAGCCCGACGGGCTATGGCTACACCTTC.

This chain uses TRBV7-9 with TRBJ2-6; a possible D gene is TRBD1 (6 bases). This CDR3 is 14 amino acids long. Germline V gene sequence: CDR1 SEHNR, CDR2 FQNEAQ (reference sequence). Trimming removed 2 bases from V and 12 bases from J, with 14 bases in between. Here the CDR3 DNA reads TGTGCCAGCAGCTTATCGGCAGGGGTTTCCGTCCTGACTTTC. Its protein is CASSLSAGVSVLTF.

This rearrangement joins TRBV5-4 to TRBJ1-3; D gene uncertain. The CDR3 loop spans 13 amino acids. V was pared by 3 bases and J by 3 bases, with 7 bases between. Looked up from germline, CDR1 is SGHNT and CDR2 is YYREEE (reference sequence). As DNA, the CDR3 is TGTGCCAGCAGCTCCGCGGGTGGAAACACCATATATTTT. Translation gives CASSSAGGNTIYF.

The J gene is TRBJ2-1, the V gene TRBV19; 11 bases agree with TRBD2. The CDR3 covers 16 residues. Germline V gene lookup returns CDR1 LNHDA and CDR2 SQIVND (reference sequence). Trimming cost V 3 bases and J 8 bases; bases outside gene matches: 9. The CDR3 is CASSIAGTSGGYEQFF. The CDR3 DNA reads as TGTGCCAGTAGTATCGCGGGAACTAGCGGGGGCTATGAGCAGTTCTTC.

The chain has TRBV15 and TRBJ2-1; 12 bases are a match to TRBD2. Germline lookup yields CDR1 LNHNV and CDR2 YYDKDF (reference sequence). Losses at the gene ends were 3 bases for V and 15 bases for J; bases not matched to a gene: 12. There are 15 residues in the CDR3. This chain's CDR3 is CATSRTSLAGGLWFF. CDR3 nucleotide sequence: TGTGCCACCAGCAGGACTTCCCTAGCGGGAGGGCTGTGGTTCTTC.

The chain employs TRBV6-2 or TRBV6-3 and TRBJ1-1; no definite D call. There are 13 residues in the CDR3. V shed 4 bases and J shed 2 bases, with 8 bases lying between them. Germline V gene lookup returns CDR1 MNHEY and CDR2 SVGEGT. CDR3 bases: TGTGCCAGCAGTTTAAATCTTAACACTGAAGCTTTCTTT. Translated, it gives CASSLNLNTEAFF.

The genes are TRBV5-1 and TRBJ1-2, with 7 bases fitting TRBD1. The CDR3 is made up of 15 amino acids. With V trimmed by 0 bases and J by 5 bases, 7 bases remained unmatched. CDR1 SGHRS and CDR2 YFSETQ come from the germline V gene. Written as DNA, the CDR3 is TGCGCCAGCAGCTTGGAACGAGGGACAGTTTATGGCTACACCTTC. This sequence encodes CASSLERGTVYGYTF.

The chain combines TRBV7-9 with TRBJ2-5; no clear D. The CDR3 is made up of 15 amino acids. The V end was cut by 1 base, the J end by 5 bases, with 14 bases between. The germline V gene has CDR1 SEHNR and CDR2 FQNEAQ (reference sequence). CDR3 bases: TGTGCCAGCAGCTTAGGCCTGGGCCTCCAGGAGACCCAGTACTTC. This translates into CASSLGLGLQETQYF.

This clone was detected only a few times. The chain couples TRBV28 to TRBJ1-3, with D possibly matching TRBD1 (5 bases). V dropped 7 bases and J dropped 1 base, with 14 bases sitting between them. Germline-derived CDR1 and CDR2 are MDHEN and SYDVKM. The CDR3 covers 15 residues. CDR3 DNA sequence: TGTGCCAGCATAATGTCCCAGGGATCTGGAAACACCATATATTTT. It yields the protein CASIMSQGSGNTIYF.

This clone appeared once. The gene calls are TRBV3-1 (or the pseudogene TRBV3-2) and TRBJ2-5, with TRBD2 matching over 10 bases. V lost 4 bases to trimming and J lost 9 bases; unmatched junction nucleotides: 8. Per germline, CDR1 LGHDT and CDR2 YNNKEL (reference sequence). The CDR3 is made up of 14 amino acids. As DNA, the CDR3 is TGTGCCAGCAGCCTTTCTAGCGGGAGCTCGGCCCAGTACTTC. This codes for CASSLSSGSSAQYF.

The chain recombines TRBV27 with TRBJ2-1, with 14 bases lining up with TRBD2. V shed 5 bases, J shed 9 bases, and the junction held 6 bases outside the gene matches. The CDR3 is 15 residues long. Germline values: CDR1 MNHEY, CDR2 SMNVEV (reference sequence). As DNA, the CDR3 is TGTGCCAGCAGTGCAGGACTAGCGGGAGGACCTGAGCAGTTCTTC. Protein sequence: CASSAGLAGGPEQFF.

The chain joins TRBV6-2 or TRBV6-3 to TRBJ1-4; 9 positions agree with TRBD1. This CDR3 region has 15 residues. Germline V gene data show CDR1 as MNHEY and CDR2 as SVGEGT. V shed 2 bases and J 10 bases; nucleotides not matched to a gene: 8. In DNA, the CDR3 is TGTGCCAGCAGTTACGGGGACAGGGTGACGGCAAAACTGTTTTTT. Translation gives CASSYGDRVTAKLFF.

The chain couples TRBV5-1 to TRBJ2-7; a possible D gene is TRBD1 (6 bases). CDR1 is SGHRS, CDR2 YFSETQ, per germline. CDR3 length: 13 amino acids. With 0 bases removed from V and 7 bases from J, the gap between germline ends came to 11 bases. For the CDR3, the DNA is TGCGCCAGCAGCTTGGGGGACCAGGGGGAGCAGTACTTC. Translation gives CASSLGDQGEQYF.

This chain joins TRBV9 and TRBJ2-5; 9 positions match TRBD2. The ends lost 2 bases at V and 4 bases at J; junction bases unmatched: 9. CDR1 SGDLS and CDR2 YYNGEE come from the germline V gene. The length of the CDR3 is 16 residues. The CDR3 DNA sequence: TGTGCCAGCAGCGTGAATAGCGGGAGTCTTGGAGAGACCCAGTACTTC. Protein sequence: CASSVNSGSLGETQYF.

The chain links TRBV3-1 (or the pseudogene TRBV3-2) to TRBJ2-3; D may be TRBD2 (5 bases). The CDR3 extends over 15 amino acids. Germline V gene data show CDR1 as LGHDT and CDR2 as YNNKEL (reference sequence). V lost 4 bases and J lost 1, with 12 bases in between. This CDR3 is CASSLRAGRTDTQYF. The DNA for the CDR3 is TGTGCCAGCAGCCTTCGGGCGGGCCGCACAGATACGCAGTATTTT.